This TCR beta chain was documented in a study of T-cell memory formation after mild COVID-19. This CDR3 has 15 residues. The V end was cut by 0 bases, the J end by 4 bases, with 9 bases between. CDR1 is LGHDT and CDR2 is YNNKEL in the germline V gene (reference sequence). TCRdb processed the 5' RACE reads anew with MiXCR; each CDR3 protein has one entry. The sample holds about 300,000 distinct CDR3 sequences, approximately 19% seen once. Sequencing input: PBMCs or a T cell subset sorted from them (not recorded which). This sequence was found in a man aged 18 to 29 who had mild COVID-19 (a few samples of this study predate the infection). Cell type and time point are not known. The V and J genes are TRBV3-1 and TRBJ2-2; weak D call: TRBD2 (5 bases). In nucleotides, the CDR3 is TGTGCCAGCAGCCAAGATTTGGCGGGCACCGGGGAGCTGTTTTTT. It codes for CASSQDLAGTGELFF.